This T cell receptor beta chain is drawn from a study of blood T cell repertoires in COVID-19. Across the whole study: Donors in the United States, Italy and Spain gave samples during acute or convalescent COVID-19. In each case, the material was cDNA or gDNA derived from T cells, B-cell-depleted T cells, or PBMCs.

Original processing methods: Reference gene primer amplification yielded estimated nucleated cell counts. Measured with immunoSEQ multiplex PCR; TCRdb has only the in-frame clones, and not every one. The V and J calls and clone size are taken from that table; D and trimming were inferred from the DNA. The repertoire consists of around 100,000 clones, with about 85% occurring once and the leading ten covering 1.5% to 2%. Trimming stripped 0 bases from V and 8 bases from J, with 28 bases between. This CDR3 is 19 amino acids long. The source is a woman aged 65 to 85 with active or convalescent COVID-19. Sequenced input: peripheral blood. V is TRBV23-1 and J is TRBJ1-2, with D perhaps matching TRBD1 (6 bases). TRBV23-1 is identified as an open reading frame with a role that is uncertain. CDR3 nucleotide sequence: TGCGCCAGCAGTCAATCGTTGAGCGAGGGGGACCAAACCATGTTCGGCTACACCTTC. It encodes CASSQSLSEGDQTMFGYTF.